The subject of this entry is one T cell receptor beta chain. The data were obtained in a study of CD8 T cells in Susac syndrome. From germline, CDR1 is LNHDA and CDR2 SQIVND (reference sequence). The CDR3 runs 14 residues. V lost 3 bases, J lost 1 base, and 9 bases lay in between. Roughly 0.5 to 1 ug RNA was reverse transcribed with random hexamers. Across 54 Vbeta and 13 Jbeta, immunoSEQ multiplex PCR amplified TCR beta CDR3. MiXCR, run by TCRdb on the immunoSEQ multiplex PCR reads, gives a single entry per CDR3 protein. This sample has 80,000 or so distinct CDR3 sequences, with around 94% found just once.

The J gene is TRBJ1-1, the V gene TRBV19; D unclear. The receptor comes from a human donor in good health. Sequencing was carried out using CD8+ T cells from PBMCs. The CDR3 protein is CASSIYGRNTEAFF. The CDR3 bases are TGTGCCAGTAGTATTTATGGCAGGAACACTGAAGCTTTCTTT. Full variable domain (outside the CDR3, taken from reference TRBV19 and TRBJ1-1): DGGITQSPKYLFRKEGQNVTLSCEQNLNHDAMYWYRQDPGQGLRLIYYSQIVNDFQKGDIAEGYSVSREKKESFPLTVTSAQKNPTAFYLCASSIYGRNTEAFFGQGTRLTVV.